This entry concerns a single TCR beta chain. The sample originates from a study of OX40 agonist ivuxolimab in advanced cancers. Patients were excluded for autoimmune disease history or systemic immunosuppression. The protocol was immunoSEQ multiplex PCR, while the TCRdb copy is restricted to in-frame clones and leaves out a portion. The sample carries roughly 19,000 clones, 80% to 90% recorded once. Germline CDR1 and CDR2: MNHEY and SMNVEV (reference sequence). This CDR3 comprises 13 residues. The germline V and J ends were trimmed by 3 bases and 3 bases, with 9 bases remaining between them. Sequenced material: CD4+ or CD8+ T cells sorted from blood, taken in a trial of the OX40 agonist ivuxolimab. This clonotype was obtained from an adult with an advanced solid tumor such as melanoma, head and neck, liver or kidney cancer. V usage is TRBV27 and J usage is TRBJ2-7; D unresolved. This CDR3 is CASSLGGNYEQYF. The CDR3 nucleotides read TGTGCCAGCAGTTTGGGCGGAAACTACGAGCAGTACTTC.